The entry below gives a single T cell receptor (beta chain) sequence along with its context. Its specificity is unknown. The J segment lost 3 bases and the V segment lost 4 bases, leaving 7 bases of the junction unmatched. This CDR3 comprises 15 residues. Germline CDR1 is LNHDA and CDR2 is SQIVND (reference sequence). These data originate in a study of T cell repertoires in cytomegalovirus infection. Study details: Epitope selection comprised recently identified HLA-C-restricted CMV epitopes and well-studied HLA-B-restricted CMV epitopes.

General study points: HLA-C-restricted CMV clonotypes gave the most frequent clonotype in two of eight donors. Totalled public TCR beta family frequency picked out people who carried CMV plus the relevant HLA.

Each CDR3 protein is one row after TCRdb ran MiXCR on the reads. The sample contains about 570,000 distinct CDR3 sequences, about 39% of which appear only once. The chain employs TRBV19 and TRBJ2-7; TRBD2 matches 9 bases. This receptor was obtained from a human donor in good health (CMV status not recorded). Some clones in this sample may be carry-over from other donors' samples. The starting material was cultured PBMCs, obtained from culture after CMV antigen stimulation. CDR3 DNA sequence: TGTGCCAGTAGTACCGGGACTAGCCACATCTACGAGCAGTACTTC. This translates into CASSTGTSHIYEQYF.